This T cell receptor (beta chain) was identified in a study of OX40 agonist ivuxolimab in advanced cancers. Study results and caveats: Doses of 0.1 to 3.0 mg/kg were accompanied by clonal expansion of CD4+ and CD8+ blood T cells by week 6.

From germline, CDR1 is MGHRA and CDR2 YSYEKL. Trimming cost V 4 bases and J 5 bases; bases outside gene matches: 6. The CDR3 runs to 14 residues. Remarks on this clone: Its target is not known.

Only in-frame clones appear in the TCRdb table, and some are missing; sequencing was by immunoSEQ multiplex PCR. Of approximately 10,000 clones listed, roughly nine tenths are singletons. V gene TRBV4-1 combines with J gene TRBJ2-5, with TRBD1 matching 8 bases. The receptor's source is an adult with an advanced solid tumor such as melanoma, head and neck, liver or kidney cancer. The specimen was CD4+ or CD8+ T cells sorted from blood, collected in a trial of the OX40 agonist ivuxolimab. CDR3 nucleotides: TGCGCCAGCAGCCCCCAGGGGGCAGGTGAGACCCAGTACTTC. Amino acids: CASSPQGAGETQYF.